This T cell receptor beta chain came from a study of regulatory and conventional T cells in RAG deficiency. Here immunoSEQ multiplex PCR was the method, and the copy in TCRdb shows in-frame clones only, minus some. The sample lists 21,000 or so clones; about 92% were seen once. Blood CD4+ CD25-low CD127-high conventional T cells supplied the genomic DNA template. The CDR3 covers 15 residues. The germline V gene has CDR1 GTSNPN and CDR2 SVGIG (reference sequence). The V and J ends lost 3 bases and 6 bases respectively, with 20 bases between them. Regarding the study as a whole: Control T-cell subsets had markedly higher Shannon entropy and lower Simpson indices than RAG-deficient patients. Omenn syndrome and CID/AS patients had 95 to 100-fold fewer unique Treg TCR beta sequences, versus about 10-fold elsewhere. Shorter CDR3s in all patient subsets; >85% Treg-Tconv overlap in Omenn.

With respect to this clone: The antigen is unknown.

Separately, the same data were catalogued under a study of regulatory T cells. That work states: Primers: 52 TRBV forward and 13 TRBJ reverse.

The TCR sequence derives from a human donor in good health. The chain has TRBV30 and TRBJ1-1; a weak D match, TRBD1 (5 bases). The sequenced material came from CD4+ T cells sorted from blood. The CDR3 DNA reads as TGTGCCTGGAGCCCAAGTGGAGGGGTCTTGCCTGAAGCTTTCTTT. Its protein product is CAWSPSGGVLPEAFF.